Listed below are T cell receptor beta chains from one sample, sequenced in a study of somatic mutations in cytotoxic T cells in rheumatoid arthritis. Clones were read by immunoSEQ multiplex PCR, and TCRdb kept only the in-frame ones, dropping some. The top ten hold around a fifth of the sample, which has approximately 9,800 clones, about 81% seen once. The sample taken for sequencing was CD8+ T cells sorted from blood. Receptor source: a woman in her forties or fifties in good health. Both conserved end residues are part of each CDR3. A D gene is named only where the DNA matches it firmly. Only part of the rows carry a size: once, few, many, or a class if the clone is expanded.

j_gene,v_gene,d_gene,abundance,CDR3nt,CDR3aa
TRBJ2-5,TRBV4-1,-,-,TGCGCCAGCAGCCAGGACCCTGGACTATCCCTGGGGGCCCAGTACTTC,CASSQDPGLSLGAQYF
TRBJ2-7,TRBV7-8,-,-,TGTGCCAGCAGCAGCCACGGGGGGCCCTACGAGCAGTACTTC,CASSSHGGPYEQYF
TRBJ2-7,TRBV27,TRBD2,once,TGTGCCAGCAATCATTTCGGGGGGGGGATCTACGAGCAGTACTTC,CASNHFGGGIYEQYF
TRBJ1-2,TRBV25-1,-,-,TGTGCCAGCAGTGAATTGACGGGGAACTATGGCTACACCTTC,CASSELTGNYGYTF
TRBJ1-1,TRBV6-4,-,-,TGTGCCAGCAGTGTGGGGGCAGGAGCTGAAGCTTTCTTT,CASSVGAGAEAFF
TRBJ1-2,TRBV6-1,TRBD1,-,TGTGCCAGCAGTGAAGTCGTCGGACAGGGGAACTATGGCTACACCTTC,CASSEVVGQGNYGYTF
TRBJ2-5,TRBV19,TRBD1,-,TGTGCCAGTAGCCCGCCCGGGACAGAGGTCCAAGAGACCCAGTACTTC,CASSPPGTEVQETQYF
TRBJ2-2,TRBV6-6,-,-,TGTGCCAGCAGTTACTCTAGTCCCGGGGAGCTGTTTTTT,CASSYSSPGELFF
TRBJ2-7,TRBV4-3,-,-,TGCGCCAGCAGCCAAGGAGGATTCTACGAGCAGTACTTC,CASSQGGFYEQYF
TRBJ2-2,TRBV7-9,TRBD1,few,TGTGCCAGCAGCCCCGTGGGACAGGGTGGCACCGGGGAGCTGTTTTTT,CASSPVGQGGTGELFF
TRBJ2-1,TRBV13,TRBD2,-,TGTGCCAGCAGCTTATTTTTGCTAGCGGGGTACAATGAGCAGTTCTTC,CASSLFLLAGYNEQFF
TRBJ1-2,TRBV4-3,TRBD1,-,TGCGCCAGCAGCCAGGACCCAAACAGGGGCTATGGCTACACCTTC,CASSQDPNRGYGYTF
TRBJ1-4,TRBV5-1,-,-,TGCGCCAGCACCCGAGGGGGGGCTAATGAAAAACTGTTTTTT,CASTRGGANEKLFF
TRBJ2-7,TRBV18,TRBD1,-,TGTGCCAGCTCATTGGGACAGGGCTCCGAGCAGTACTTC,CASSLGQGSEQYF
TRBJ1-2,TRBV7-9,TRBD1,few,TGTGCCAGCAGCTTAGAGGGGGCTGGCTATGGCTACACCTTC,CASSLEGAGYGYTF
TRBJ2-1,TRBV7-6,TRBD2,once,TGTGCCATCGGGGGGTCGGAGATGTCCCCCACCGGTGAGCAGTTCTTC,CAIGGSEMSPTGEQFF
TRBJ2-7,TRBV7-6,-,-,TGTGCCAGCAGCTTAGGGACTGGGTCCTACGAGCAGTACTTC,CASSLGTGSYEQYF
TRBJ2-7,TRBV7-6,TRBD2,-,TGTGCCAGCAGCCCCGGGACTAGCGGACTCTCCTCCTACGAGCAGTACTTC,CASSPGTSGLSSYEQYF
TRBJ2-7,TRBV5-1,-,-,TGCGCCAGCAGCTTGAAGGCCGTAGGGGGAGTCTACGAGCAGTACTTC,CASSLKAVGGVYEQYF
TRBJ1-1,TRBV11-2,-,-,TGTGCCACCGACAGGTTGAACACTGAAGCTTTCTTT,CATDRLNTEAFF
TRBJ2-1,TRBV5-8,-,-,TGTGCCAGCAGCTTGGCAGGGGATGAGCAGTTCTTC,CASSLAGDEQFF
TRBJ2-3,TRBV14,-,-,TGTGCCAGCAGCCAAGAGACGGGAACGCAGTATTTT,CASSQETGTQYF
TRBJ1-1,TRBV5-6,-,-,TGTGCCAGCAGCTTCAGGGATACTGAAGCTTTCTTT,CASSFRDTEAFF
TRBJ1-5,TRBV4-3,-,once,TGCGCCAGCAGCCAAGAAAGGCTACAGGGATCGAGCAATCAGCCCCAGCATTTT,CASSQERLQGSSNQPQHF
TRBJ2-1,TRBV6-6,-,-,TGTGCCAGCAGTTACTCGAGGAATGAGCAGTTCTTC,CASSYSRNEQFF
TRBJ2-5,TRBV6-1,TRBD2,-,TGTGCCAGCAGTGGCCTAGCGGGAGGGGGAGAAGAGACCCAGTACTTC,CASSGLAGGGEETQYF
TRBJ1-1,TRBV10-3,TRBD1,-,TGTGCCATCAGTGAGTACCTAGGACAGGGGACGAACACTGAAGCTTTCTTT,CAISEYLGQGTNTEAFF
TRBJ2-1,TRBV9,TRBD2,-,TGTGCCAGCAGCGTAGCCCAACTAGCGGGAGGTATCGATGAGCAGTTCTTC,CASSVAQLAGGIDEQFF
TRBJ2-2,TRBV29-1,-,-,TGCAGCGTTGAAGGTAGCGGCCCGGAGGGGGAGCTGTTTTTT,CSVEGSGPEGELFF
TRBJ2-7,TRBV4-3,TRBD1,-,TGCGCCAGCAGCCCCGGGACAGGGTCCTACGAGCAGTACTTC,CASSPGTGSYEQYF
TRBJ2-3,TRBV28,TRBD2,few,TGTGCCAGCAGTCCTACCACTAGCGGGGCTAGCACAGATACGCAGTATTTT,CASSPTTSGASTDTQYF
TRBJ1-1,TRBV6-1,-,-,TGTGCCAGCAGTCCCACAGCTAACACTGAAGCTTTCTTT,CASSPTANTEAFF
TRBJ1-6,TRBV30,-,-,TGTGCCTGGAGTGTCCCCATACCGGGCGGAGGGGATTCACCCCTCCACTTT,CAWSVPIPGGGDSPLHF
TRBJ2-2,TRBV30,TRBD1,once,TGTGCCTGGAGTGTCCTCCCGACAGGGGTTTCCGGGGAGCTGTTTTTT,CAWSVLPTGVSGELFF
TRBJ2-7,TRBV6-5,-,once,TGTGCCAGCAGTCCCGGTCCCGCCTACGAGCAGTACTTC,CASSPGPAYEQYF
TRBJ1-1,TRBV27,TRBD1,-,TGTGCCAGCAGCCAGAATCAGGGGGCTGAAGCTTTCTTT,CASSQNQGAEAFF
TRBJ2-7,TRBV5-1,TRBD1,-,TGCGCCAGCAGCTCCGGGACAGTTGCCTACGAGCAGTACTTC,CASSSGTVAYEQYF
TRBJ2-7,TRBV2,TRBD2,-,TGTGCCAGCAGTGAAGGCGTTGCTAGCGGGTGGTACGAGCAGTACTTC,CASSEGVASGWYEQYF
TRBJ2-1,TRBV7-8,TRBD2,-,TGTGCCAGCAGCTTAGCAGCTAGCGGGGCCTACAATGAGCAGTTCTTC,CASSLAASGAYNEQFF
TRBJ2-3,TRBV4-3,TRBD2,-,TGCGCCAGCAGCCAAGATACTAGCGGGAGTCCGGGAGATACGCAGTATTTT,CASSQDTSGSPGDTQYF
TRBJ2-1,TRBV7-2,TRBD2,-,TGTGCCAGCAGCTTAGATGGCGGGGGACCATACAATGAGCAGTTCTTC,CASSLDGGGPYNEQFF
TRBJ2-7,TRBV5-5,-,-,TGTGCCAGCAGCTTGTGGGAGGGAACAGGGTACGAGCAGTACTTC,CASSLWEGTGYEQYF
TRBJ2-3,TRBV2,-,-,TGTGCCAGGGGGCTCTGGGAAAGCACAGATACGCAGTATTTT,CARGLWESTDTQYF
TRBJ2-1,TRBV6-5,TRBD1,-,TGTGCCAGCAGTTACTCGTTACAGGGGTCCTACAATGAGCAGTTCTTC,CASSYSLQGSYNEQFF
TRBJ1-5,TRBV29-1,TRBD1,once,TGCAGCGTGGGACAGGGGGCGCCGGATCAGCCCCAGCATTTT,CSVGQGAPDQPQHF
TRBJ2-3,TRBV11-2,-,-,TGTGCCAGCAGCTTGAGTCAATTTCCAGATACGCAGTATTTT,CASSLSQFPDTQYF
TRBJ2-7,TRBV19,TRBD2,-,TGTGCCAGTAGTATCCTAGCGGGAGCCGAGCAGTACTTC,CASSILAGAEQYF
TRBJ1-5,TRBV27,TRBD1,-,TGTGCCAGCAGTCCATCCGGGACAGGGAGCAATCAGCCCCAGCATTTT,CASSPSGTGSNQPQHF
TRBJ2-7,TRBV2,-,-,TGTGCCAGCAGTGAGGGGCCCCTCAGCTCCTACGAGCAGTACTTC,CASSEGPLSSYEQYF
TRBJ2-7,TRBV6-5,TRBD2,-,TGTGCCAGCTATAGCGGGGGGGCATCCTACGAGCAGTACTTC,CASYSGGASYEQYF
TRBJ2-1,TRBV11-3,TRBD2,-,TGTGCCAGCAGCTTACGTAGGACTAGCTCCTACAATGAGCAGTTCTTC,CASSLRRTSSYNEQFF
TRBJ2-7,TRBV5-4,-,-,TGTGCCAGCAGCTTACTAGACGAGCAGTACTTC,CASSLLDEQYF
TRBJ2-5,TRBV12-2,-,-,TGTGCAAGTCGCTTAGCGGAGGGGCGTGAAGCATTACAAGAGACCCAGTACTTC,CASRLAEGREALQETQYF
TRBJ1-4,TRBV25-1,-,-,TGTGCCAGCAGTGTGGGTAGCGCAACTAATGAAAAACTGTTTTTT,CASSVGSATNEKLFF
TRBJ2-1,TRBV5-6,-,few,TGTGCCAGCAGCTTAGCGGCCTCCTACAATGAGCAGTTCTTC,CASSLAASYNEQFF